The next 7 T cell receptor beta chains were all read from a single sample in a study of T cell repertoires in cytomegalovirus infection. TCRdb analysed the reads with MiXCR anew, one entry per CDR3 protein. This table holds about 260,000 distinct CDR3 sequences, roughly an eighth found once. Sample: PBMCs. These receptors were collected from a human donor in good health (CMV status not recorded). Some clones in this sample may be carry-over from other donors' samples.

The chain's CDR3 is CSVDVLGSYGYTF. The CDR3 coding sequence is TGCAGCGTTGACGTTCTGGGTTCCTATGGCTACACCTTC. The chain combines TRBV29-1 with TRBJ1-2; D remains ambiguous. The CDR3 loop spans 13 amino acids. The ends were cut back, 3 bases at V and 4 bases at J, with 12 bases in the middle. Looked up from germline, CDR1 is SQVTM and CDR2 is ANQGSEA.

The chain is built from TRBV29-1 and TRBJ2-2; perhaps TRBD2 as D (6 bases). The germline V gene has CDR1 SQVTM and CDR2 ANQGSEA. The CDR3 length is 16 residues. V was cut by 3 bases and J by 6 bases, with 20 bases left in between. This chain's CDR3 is CSVDHFEGGEAGELFF. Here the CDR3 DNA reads TGCAGCGTTGATCATTTTGAGGGAGGCGAGGCCGGGGAGCTGTTTTTT.

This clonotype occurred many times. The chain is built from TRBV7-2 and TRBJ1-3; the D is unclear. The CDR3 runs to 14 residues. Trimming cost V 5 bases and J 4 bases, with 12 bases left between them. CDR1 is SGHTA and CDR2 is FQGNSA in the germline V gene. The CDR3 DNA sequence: TGTGCCAGCAGCCCCGGATTATCGGGAAACACCATATATTTT. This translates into CASSPGLSGNTIYF.

Here the CDR3 reads CASSVSGSRGELFF. Written as DNA, the CDR3 is TGTGCCAGCAGTGTATCCGGGAGTAGGGGGGAGCTGTTTTTT. The chain is built from TRBV2 and TRBJ2-2; D possibly corresponds to TRBD2 (6 bases). Germline assignment: CDR1 SNHLY and CDR2 FYNNEI. Deletions cut 4 bases from V and 8 bases from J, with 14 bases between. The CDR3 runs to 14 residues.

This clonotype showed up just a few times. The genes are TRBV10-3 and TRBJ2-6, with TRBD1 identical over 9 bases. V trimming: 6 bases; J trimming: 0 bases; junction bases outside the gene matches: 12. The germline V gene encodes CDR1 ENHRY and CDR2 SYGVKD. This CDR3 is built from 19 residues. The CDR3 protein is CAIREVTGTGNSGANVLTF. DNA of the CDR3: TGTGCCATCAGAGAAGTTACCGGGACAGGGAACTCTGGGGCCAACGTCCTGACTTTC.

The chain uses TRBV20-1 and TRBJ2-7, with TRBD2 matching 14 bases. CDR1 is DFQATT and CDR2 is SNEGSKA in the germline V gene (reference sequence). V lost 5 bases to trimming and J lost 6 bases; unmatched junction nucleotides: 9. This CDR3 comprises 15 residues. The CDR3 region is CSASGTSGSGSEQYF. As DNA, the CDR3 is TGCAGTGCTTCCGGGACTAGCGGGAGTGGAAGCGAGCAGTACTTC.

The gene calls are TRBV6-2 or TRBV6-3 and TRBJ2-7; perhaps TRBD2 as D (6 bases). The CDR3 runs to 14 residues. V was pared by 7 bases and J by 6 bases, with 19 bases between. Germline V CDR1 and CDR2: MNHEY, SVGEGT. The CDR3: CASTPPGVLGEQYF. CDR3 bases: TGTGCCAGCACCCCTCCGGGGGTATTAGGCGAGCAGTACTTC.